The 22 T cell receptor beta chains reported below all come from one sample, sequenced in a study of CD8 T cells in Susac syndrome. The authors reverse transcribed roughly 0.5 to 1 ug RNA with random hexamers. TCRdb called the immunoSEQ multiplex PCR reads again in MiXCR, with one record for every CDR3 protein. The repertoire holds 150,000 to 250,000 distinct CDR3 sequences, with roughly 96% as singletons. The specimen sequenced was CD4+ T cells from PBMCs. The receptors stem from a human donor with multiple sclerosis.

This clonotype occurred once. The rearrangement joins TRBV7-9 to TRBJ2-3; D ambiguous. Germline values: CDR1 SEHNR, CDR2 FQNEAQ (reference sequence). The CDR3 runs to 12 residues. The germline V and J ends were trimmed by 2 bases and 4 bases, with 4 bases remaining between them. The CDR3 sequence is CASSLIADTQYF. The CDR3 nucleotides read TGTGCCAGCAGCTTAATCGCAGATACGCAGTATTTT.

The CDR3 DNA reads as TGTGCCAGCAGCGGGACCCGGGCTTTCTTT. Residues: CASSGTRAFF. The V gene is TRBV7-9, the J gene TRBJ1-1, with TRBD1 as a possible D gene (5 bases). From germline, CDR1 is SEHNR and CDR2 FQNEAQ (reference sequence). Trimming cost V 5 bases and J 11 bases, with 9 bases left between them. This CDR3 spans 10 amino acids.

V is TRBV13 and J is TRBJ1-6; 7 nucleotides line up with TRBD1. Germline CDR1 and CDR2: PRHDT and FYEKMQ (reference sequence). Germline trimming cut 5 bases from V and 6 bases from J; bases unmatched to any gene: 4. This CDR3 comprises 14 residues. In DNA, the CDR3 is TGTGCCAGCAGCCTAAGACAGGGTAATTCACCCCTCCACTTT. This codes for CASSLRQGNSPLHF.

The chain has TRBV3-1 and TRBJ2-1, with a weak D call TRBD2 (6 bases). This CDR3 is built from 13 residues. The V gene's germline CDR1 is LGHDT and CDR2 YNNKEL (reference sequence). V was clipped by 0 bases and J by 12 bases, with 12 bases between them. For the CDR3, the DNA is TGTGCCAGCAGCCAAGATAGGAGGGGCGCGCAGTTCTTC. Translation: CASSQDRRGAQFF.

CDR3 sequence (DNA): TGCAGCGTTGAAGGGAGCGCTAAAGCTTTCTTT. Its translation: CSVEGSAKAFF. The rearrangement links TRBV29-1 to TRBJ1-1; no definite D call. V lost 1 base, J lost 9 bases, and 9 bases lay in between. The CDR3 runs 11 residues. Germline CDR1 reads SQVTM; CDR2 reads ANQGSEA.

The chain employs TRBV7-9 and TRBJ2-3; 13 positions match TRBD2. The CDR3 spans 19 residues. Germline trimming cut 6 bases from V and 1 base from J; bases unmatched to any gene: 13. Per the germline V gene, CDR1 is SEHNR and CDR2 is FQNEAQ (reference sequence). The CDR3 sequence is CASRTPTSGGTGGTDTQYF. The CDR3 DNA follows: TGTGCCAGCAGGACCCCGACTAGCGGGGGGACGGGCGGCACAGATACGCAGTATTTT.

The rearrangement uses TRBV20-1 and TRBJ2-3; perhaps TRBD2 as D (6 bases). This CDR3 comprises 12 residues. V was trimmed by 8 bases and J by 2 bases, leaving 11 bases between them. The V gene's germline CDR1 is DFQATT and CDR2 SNEGSKA (reference sequence). The CDR3 spells CSTLASTDTQYF. DNA for the CDR3: TGCAGTACTCTAGCGTCCACAGATACGCAGTATTTT.

The chain has TRBV30 and TRBJ2-7; D might be TRBD1 or TRBD2, each matching 5 bases. The CDR3 runs to 13 residues. V was cut by 4 bases and J by 9 bases, with 19 bases left in between. Per germline, CDR1 GTSNPN and CDR2 SVGIG (reference sequence). This CDR3 reads CAWTWGPFKAQYF. The CDR3 region has the DNA TGTGCCTGGACTTGGGGACCCTTCAAGGCGCAGTACTTC.

The chain uses TRBV18 and TRBJ2-4; no clear D gene. The V and J ends lost 6 bases and 9 bases respectively, with 9 bases between them. This CDR3 spans 11 amino acids. Germline assignment: CDR1 KGHSH and CDR2 LQKENI. DNA of the CDR3: TGTGCCAGCTCCCTCCGTAGCATTCAGTACTTC. This encodes CASSLRSIQYF. Supplemented by reference TRBV18 and TRBJ2-4, the full variable domain reads NAGVMQNPRHLVRRRGQEARLRCSPMKGHSHVYWYRQLPEEGLKFMVYLQKENIIDESGMPKERFSAEFPKEGPSILRIQQVVRGDSAAYFCASSLRSIQYFGAGTRLSVL.

The rearrangement joins TRBV27 to TRBJ2-1; D is ambiguous. The length of the CDR3 is 13 residues. Looked up from germline, CDR1 is MNHEY and CDR2 is SMNVEV (reference sequence). Trimming took 0 bases from V and 8 from J, leaving 8 bases between them. CDR3 sequence (DNA): TGTGCCAGCAGTTTATCCAGGACCTATGAGCAGTTCTTC. Its protein is CASSLSRTYEQFF.

The rearrangement links TRBV29-1 to TRBJ2-7, with no clear D. The CDR3 is 12 amino acids. The V gene's germline CDR1 is SQVTM and CDR2 ANQGSEA. Trimming shortened V by 3 bases and J by 0 bases, and 6 bases separated the two germline ends. CDR3 loop: CSVEVSSYEQYF. The CDR3, as DNA: TGCAGCGTTGAGGTTAGCTCCTACGAGCAGTACTTC.

The gene calls are TRBV15 and TRBJ2-4, with D perhaps matching TRBD1 or TRBD2 (5 bases each). CDR1 is LNHNV, CDR2 YYDKDF, per germline (reference sequence). V was trimmed by 0 bases and J by 0 bases, leaving 12 bases between them. CDR3 length: 17 amino acids. The DNA of the CDR3 is TGTGCCACCAGCAGAGATGGGGGTGGGGTAGCCAAAAACATTCAGTACTTC. Translated, it gives CATSRDGGGVAKNIQYF.

This chain uses TRBV20-1 with TRBJ1-1, with D maybe TRBD1 (6 bases). V lost 8 bases, J lost 8 bases, and 24 bases lay in between. The CDR3 has 14 residues. The germline gives CDR1 DFQATT, CDR2 SNEGSKA (reference sequence). The CDR3 nucleotides are TGCAGTCCTAATGACCCAGGGGCCAATCGGGAAGCTTTCTTT. This sequence encodes CSPNDPGANREAFF.

This chain connects TRBV9 to TRBJ2-1, with 11 bases aligning to TRBD2. The V gene end was trimmed by 0 bases and the J gene end by 4 bases; junction bases not matched to a gene: 9. CDR3 length: 18 residues. Germline CDR1 reads SGDLS; CDR2 reads YYNGEE. CDR3 sequence: CASSVGGLAGGVYNEQFF. CDR3 coding DNA: TGTGCCAGCAGCGTAGGAGGGCTAGCGGGGGGAGTGTACAATGAGCAGTTCTTC.

In regard to this clonotype: One end of the junction is discordant with germline, which a read error may explain. This chain connects TRBV7-7 to TRBJ2-3; TRBD1 agrees at 8 bases. CDR1 is SSHAT and CDR2 is FNYEAQ in the germline V gene (reference sequence). The CDR3 runs to 16 residues. The CDR3: CASSLGGQGAKDTQYF. As DNA, the CDR3 is TGTGCTAGCAGCTTAGGGGGCCAGGGGGCGAAAGATACGCAGTATTTT.

The gene calls are TRBV18 and TRBJ2-3; 9 bases map to TRBD2. The germline CDR1 and CDR2 sequences are KGHSH and LQKENI. Trimming cost V 2 bases and J 6 bases; bases outside gene matches: 6. The CDR3 loop spans 15 amino acids. The CDR3 nucleotides are TGTGCCAGCTCACCAACTAGCGGGTGGTCGGATACGCAGTATTTT. Translating gives CASSPTSGWSDTQYF.

CDR3 DNA sequence: TGCAGTGCTAATCTTGATTCCAGAACCTACGAGCAGTACTTC. Translating gives CSANLDSRTYEQYF. The V gene is TRBV20-1, the J gene TRBJ2-7; no clear D gene. Trimming pared 4 bases from V and 2 bases from J, leaving 15 bases between. This CDR3 contains 14 residues. The V gene's germline CDR1 is DFQATT and CDR2 SNEGSKA (reference sequence).

The V call is TRBV9, the J call TRBJ1-1; D remains ambiguous. This CDR3 is built from 15 residues. Germline lookup yields CDR1 SGDLS and CDR2 YYNGEE. Trimming removed 0 bases at V and 0 bases at J, with 9 bases between. DNA for the CDR3: TGTGCCAGCAGCGTAGCGCGGACCATGAACACTGAAGCTTTCTTT. It translates to CASSVARTMNTEAFF.

The chain is built from TRBV7-9 and TRBJ2-3; TRBD2 aligns across 9 bases. Trimming at V came to 2 bases and at J to 4 bases, leaving 7 bases not matched to a gene. The CDR3 has 16 amino acids. Germline V gene data show CDR1 as SEHNR and CDR2 as FQNEAQ (reference sequence). CDR3 loop: CASSLIAGVKADTQYF. The CDR3 DNA follows: TGTGCCAGCAGCTTAATAGCGGGAGTGAAGGCAGATACGCAGTATTTT.

The chain employs TRBV29-1 and TRBJ1-2; D gene ambiguous. Germline-derived CDR1 and CDR2 are SQVTM and ANQGSEA. The length of the CDR3 is 14 residues. V was clipped by 2 bases and J by 6 bases, with 16 bases between them. CDR3 coding DNA: TGCAGCGTTGAACAGGCCTTTATGGTGGATGGCTACACCTTC. Translated: CSVEQAFMVDGYTF.

V and J are TRBV6-1 and TRBJ2-7, with 7 bases matching TRBD1. J lost 5 bases, V lost 9 bases, and 22 bases had no gene match. Germline V gives CDR1 MNHNS, CDR2 SASEGT. CDR3 length equals 17 residues. The CDR3: CAREEGTAAPLYHEQYF. In DNA, the CDR3 is TGTGCCAGAGAAGAAGGGACAGCCGCCCCCCTCTACCACGAGCAGTACTTC.

The chain joins TRBV30 to TRBJ2-3; possibly TRBD1 or TRBD2 for D (5 bases each). Trimming stripped 4 bases from V and 10 bases from J, with 21 bases between. The CDR3 loop spans 14 amino acids. The germline CDR1 and CDR2 sequences are GTSNPN and SVGIG (reference sequence). CDR3 bases: TGTGCCTGGATCGTAGGAGGATTCGGGACCTCGCAGTATTTT. Protein: CAWIVGGFGTSQYF.